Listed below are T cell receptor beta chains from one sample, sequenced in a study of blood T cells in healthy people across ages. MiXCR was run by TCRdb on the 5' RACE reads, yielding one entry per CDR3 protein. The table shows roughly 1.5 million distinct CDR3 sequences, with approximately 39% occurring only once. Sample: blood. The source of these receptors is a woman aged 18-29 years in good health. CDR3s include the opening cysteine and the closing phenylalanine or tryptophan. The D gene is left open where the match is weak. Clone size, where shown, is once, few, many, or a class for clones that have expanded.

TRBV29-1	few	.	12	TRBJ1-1	TGCAGCGTTATAGGAGGGAACACTGAAGCTTTCTTT	CSVIGGNTEAFF
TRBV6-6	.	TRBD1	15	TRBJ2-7	TGTGCCAGCAGTTCCACGGACAGGGTCGCCTACGAGCAGTCCTTC	CASSSTDRVAYEQSF
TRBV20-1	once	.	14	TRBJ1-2	TGCAGTGCTAGCTCCGCAAGGAAGGCGAATGGCTACACCTTC	CSASSARKANGYTF
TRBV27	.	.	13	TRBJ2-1	TGTGCCAGCAGTGTGGACTCGCACAATGAGCAGTTCTTC	CASSVDSHNEQFF
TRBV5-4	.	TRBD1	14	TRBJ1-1	TGTGCCAGCAGCATCGGGACAGCGAACACTGAAGCTTTCTTT	CASSIGTANTEAFF
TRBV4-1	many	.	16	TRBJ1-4	TGCGCCAGCAGCGAACGGACAGCTCCAAGAGGTGAAAAACTGTTTTTT	CASSERTAPRGEKLFF
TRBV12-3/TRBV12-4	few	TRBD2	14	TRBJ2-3	TGTGCCAGCAGGGCGGGGGGGCGCACAGATACGCAGTATTTT	CASRAGGRTDTQYF
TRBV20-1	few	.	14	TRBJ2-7	TGCAGTGCTGGGAGCGGTATAGTTCCCTACGAGCAGTACTTC	CSAGSGIVPYEQYF
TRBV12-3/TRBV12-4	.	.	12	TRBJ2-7	TGTGCCAGCAGAAAGAGAAGGAACGAGCAGTACTTC	CASRKRRNEQYF
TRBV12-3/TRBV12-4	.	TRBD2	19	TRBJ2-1	TGTGCCAGCAGTTCTAGCAACCGGGGACTAGCGGGGGGTTACAATGAGCAGTTCTTC	CASSSSNRGLAGGYNEQFF
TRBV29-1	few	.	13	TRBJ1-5	TGCAGCGCCCGCGGCCGCGAACGGGGGCCCCAGCATTTT	CSARGRERGPQHF
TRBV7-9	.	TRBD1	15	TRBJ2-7	TGTGCCAGCAGCTTAGCCGGGACAGCGAACTACGAGCAGTACTTC	CASSLAGTANYEQYF
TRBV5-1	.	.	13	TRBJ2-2	TGCGTCAGCAGCGTGGAAGGTACCGGGGAGCTGTTTTTT	CVSSVEGTGELFF
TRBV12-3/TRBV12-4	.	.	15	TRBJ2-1	TGTGCCAGCAGTTTATGGGGGGACTCCTACAATGAGCAGTTCTTC	CASSLWGDSYNEQFF
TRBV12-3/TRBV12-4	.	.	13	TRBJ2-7	TGTGCCAGCAACCGGGACGGTCCCTACGAGCAGTACTTC	CASNRDGPYEQYF
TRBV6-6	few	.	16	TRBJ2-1	TGTGCCAGCAGCGTCAAGCAGGGTCTCTCCTACAATGAGCAGTTCTTC	CASSVKQGLSYNEQFF
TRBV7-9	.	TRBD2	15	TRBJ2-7	TGTGCCAGCAGCGGACTAGCGGAGAGCTCCTACGAGCAGTACTTC	CASSGLAESSYEQYF
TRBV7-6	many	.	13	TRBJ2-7	TGTGCCAGCAGCTTAGAAAGCTCCTACGAGCAGTACTTC	CASSLESSYEQYF
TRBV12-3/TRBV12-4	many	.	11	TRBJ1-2	TGTGCCAGCAGCCTGCAGGGGGGCTACACCTTC	CASSLQGGYTF
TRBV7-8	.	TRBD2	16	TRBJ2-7	TGTGCCAGCAGCATCCCGGGACTAGCGGGCTCCTACGAGCAGTACTTC	CASSIPGLAGSYEQYF
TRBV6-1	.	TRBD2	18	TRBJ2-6	TGTGCCAGCAGACCCCTAGCGGGGGGCTTATCTGGGGCCAACGTCCTGACTTTC	CASRPLAGGLSGANVLTF
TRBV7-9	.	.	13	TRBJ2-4	TGTGCCAGCAGCTTTTCCGGGGATGGGGAGCAGTACTTC	CASSFSGDGEQYF
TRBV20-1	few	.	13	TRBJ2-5	TGCAGTGCTACCTGGACAGTACAAGAGACCCAGTACTTC	CSATWTVQETQYF
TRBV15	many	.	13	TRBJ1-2	TGTGCCACCAGCAGAGAATCCATCTATGGCTACACCTTC	CATSRESIYGYTF
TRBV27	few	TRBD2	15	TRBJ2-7	TGTGCCAGCAGTTTCTCCGGGACTAGCGGCCACGAGCAGTACTTC	CASSFSGTSGHEQYF
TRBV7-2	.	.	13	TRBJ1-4	TGTGCCAGCAGACTGTTAGCTAATGAAAAACTGTTTTTT	CASRLLANEKLFF
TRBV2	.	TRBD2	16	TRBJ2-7	TGTGCCAGCAGTCAGCTTAGCGGGGGCACCTACAATGAGCAGTACTTC	CASSQLSGGTYNEQYF
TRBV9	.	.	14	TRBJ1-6	TGTGCCAGCAGCGTAGGGACACTCAATTCACCCCTCCACTTT	CASSVGTLNSPLHF
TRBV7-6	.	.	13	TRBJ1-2	TGTGTCAGCAGCGCTTCGACTGGTGATGGCTACACCTTC	CVSSASTGDGYTF
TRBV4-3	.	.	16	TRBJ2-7	TGCGTCAGCAGCCTCTCAGCAGGAGTCGTTTCCTACGAGCAGTACTTC	CVSSLSAGVVSYEQYF
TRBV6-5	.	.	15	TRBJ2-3	TGTGCCAGCAGAGCCCTCCGGGGTCCCACAGATACGCAGTATTTT	CASRALRGPTDTQYF
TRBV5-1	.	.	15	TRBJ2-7	TGCGCCAGCAGCTTGGGAGGGGGTGATACCTACGAGCAGTACTTC	CASSLGGGDTYEQYF
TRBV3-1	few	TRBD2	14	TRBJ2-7	TGTGCCAGCAGCCAAATTAGCGGGGCCCACGAGCAGTACTTC	CASSQISGAHEQYF
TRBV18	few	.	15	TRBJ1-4	TGTGCCAGCTCCCCAATCGGACAGAACAATGAAAAACTGTTTTTT	CASSPIGQNNEKLFF
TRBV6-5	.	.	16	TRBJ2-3	TGTGCCAGCAGTTACTCGCCAGACACTAGCACAGATACGCAGTATTTT	CASSYSPDTSTDTQYF
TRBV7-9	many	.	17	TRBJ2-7	TGTGCCAGCAGCTTAGCGTACGAGGACATAGCCTACTACGAGCAGTACTTC	CASSLAYEDIAYYEQYF
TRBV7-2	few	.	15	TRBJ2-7	TGTGCCAGCAGCTTAGCCGCGACGCCGAACTACGAGCAGTACTTC	CASSLAATPNYEQYF
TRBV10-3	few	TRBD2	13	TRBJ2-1	TGTGCCATGTCCAGCGGGGACGGGAATGAGCAGTTCTTC	CAMSSGDGNEQFF
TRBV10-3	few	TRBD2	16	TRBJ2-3	TGTGCCATCAGTGCCCGAACTAGCGGGGGGACAGATACGCAGTATTTT	CAISARTSGGTDTQYF
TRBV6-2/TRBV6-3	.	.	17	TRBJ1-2	TGTGCCAGCAGTTACCCCGGGCGGGACGGAGAGAACTATGGCTACACCTTC	CASSYPGRDGENYGYTF
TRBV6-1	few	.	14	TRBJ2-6	TGTGCCGGGTCAGGGACATCAGGGGCCAACGTCCTGACTTTC	CAGSGTSGANVLTF
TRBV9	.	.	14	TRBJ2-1	TGTGCCAGCAGCGTTGGGGATTCCTACAATGAGCAGTTCTTC	CASSVGDSYNEQFF
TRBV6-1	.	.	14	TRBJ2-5	TGTGCCAGCAGTGACAGTCTGTACCAAGCGACCCAGTACTTC	CASSDSLYQATQYF
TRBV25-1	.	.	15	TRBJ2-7	TGTGCCAGCACCCCTCAGGGTAGCGACTCCTACGAGCAGTACTTC	CASTPQGSDSYEQYF
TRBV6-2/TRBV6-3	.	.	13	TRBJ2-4	TGTGCCAGCAGTTACTCAGGGGATAGGATTCAGTACTTC	CASSYSGDRIQYF
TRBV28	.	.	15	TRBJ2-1	TGTGCCAGCAGTTCCCCAGTCAGGGGGGGCCATGAGCAGTTCTTC	CASSSPVRGGHEQFF
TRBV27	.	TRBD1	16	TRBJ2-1	TGTGCCAGCAGTATGAATAGGGACAGTTTCCTTGATGAGCAGTTCTTC	CASSMNRDSFLDEQFF
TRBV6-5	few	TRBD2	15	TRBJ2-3	TGTGCCAGCAGTTTCCAAGCGGGAGTTACAGATACGCAGTATTTT	CASSFQAGVTDTQYF
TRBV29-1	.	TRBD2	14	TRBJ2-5	TGCAGCGTTCCGAGACTAGCGGGGTGGGAGACCCAGTACTTC	CSVPRLAGWETQYF
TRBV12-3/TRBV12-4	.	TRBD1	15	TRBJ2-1	TGTGCCAGCAGCCGCCGCAGGACAGGGTACAATGAGCAGTTCTTC	CASSRRRTGYNEQFF
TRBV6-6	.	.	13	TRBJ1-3	TGTGCCACCGGAAATCGCACTGGAAACACCATATATTTT	CATGNRTGNTIYF
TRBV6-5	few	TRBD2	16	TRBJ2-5	TGTGCCAGCAGTTACAGTAGCGGGGACCTCACCGAGACCCAGTACTTC	CASSYSSGDLTETQYF
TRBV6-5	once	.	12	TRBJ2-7	TGTGCCAGCATGAGTTGGAGATACGAGCAGTACTTC	CASMSWRYEQYF
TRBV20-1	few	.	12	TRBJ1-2	TGCAGTGCTCAACCCGGTCGTGGTGGCTACACCTTC	CSAQPGRGGYTF
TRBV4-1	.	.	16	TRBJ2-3	TGCGCCAGCAGCCAAGTGTACGGACGGGACACAGATACGCAGTATTTT	CASSQVYGRDTDTQYF
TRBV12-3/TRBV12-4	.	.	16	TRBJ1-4	TGTGCCAGCAGTCCCCCAGAGTCGACAACTAATGAAAAACTGTTTTTT	CASSPPESTTNEKLFF
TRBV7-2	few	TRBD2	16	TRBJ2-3	TGTGCCAGCAGCCCCCAGACTAGCGGGGGGACAGATACGCAGTATTTT	CASSPQTSGGTDTQYF
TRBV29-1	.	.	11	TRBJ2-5	TGCAGCGTTAACGGCGGCTGGGGGCAGTACTTC	CSVNGGWGQYF
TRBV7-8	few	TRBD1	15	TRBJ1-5	TGTGCCAGCAGCTTAGGACAGGGGTCGTCTCAGCCCCAGCATTTT	CASSLGQGSSQPQHF
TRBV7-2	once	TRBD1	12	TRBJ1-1	TGTGCCAGCAGGCCTTACCAGGGGGGAGCTTTCTTT	CASRPYQGGAFF